Following are 22 T cell receptor beta chains from one sample sequenced in a study of blood T cell repertoires in COVID-19. TCRdb keeps only in-frame clones here, not all; method: immunoSEQ multiplex PCR. This sample has approximately 160,000 clones, with about 85% found just once. Material for sequencing was peripheral blood. Receptor source: a man between 60 and 75 years old who had recovered from COVID-19.

The chain carries TRBV19 and TRBJ1-1; D is unresolved. V was shortened by 4 bases and J by 11 bases, with 11 bases between the two germline ends. The CDR3 spans 11 residues. CDR1 and CDR2 from the germline V gene are LNHDA and SQIVND (reference sequence). CDR3 DNA: TGTGCCAGTAGTACAGGTCTTAGGGCTTTCTTT. Encoded protein: CASSTGLRAFF.

This clone was detected only a few times. The chain is built from TRBV12-3 or TRBV12-4 and TRBJ1-1, with 7 bases identical to TRBD1. This CDR3 spans 13 amino acids. Trimming at V came to 5 bases and at J to 14 bases, leaving 14 bases not matched to a gene. The CDR3 nucleotides are TGTGCCAGCAGTCGGACAGGCGTACCTTTAGCGTTCTTT. It translates to CASSRTGVPLAFF.

V usage is TRBV7-9 and J usage is TRBJ2-7, with 7 bases that match TRBD1. In germline, CDR1 is SEHNR, CDR2 FQNEAQ (reference sequence). The CDR3 is 14 residues long. With V trimmed by 5 bases and J by 6 bases, 10 bases remained unmatched. DNA of the CDR3: TGTGCCAGCAGCGAGGGGGCCTCCCTCCTCGAGCAGTACTTC. Amino acids: CASSEGASLLEQYF.

The chain carries TRBV2 and TRBJ2-1; D might be TRBD1 (6 bases). Germline loops: CDR1 SNHLY, CDR2 FYNNEI. This CDR3 is 15 amino acids long. CDR3 nucleotides: TGTTCACAGTCAGGGGACCTATATAGGAACAATGAGCAGTTCTTC. This gives the protein CSQSGDLYRNNEQFF.

The gene calls are TRBV2 and TRBJ1-5; D might be TRBD1 (6 bases). Between the trimmed V and J ends, which lost 6 bases and 9 bases, there was a span of 21 bases. The germline gives CDR1 SNHLY, CDR2 FYNNEI. The CDR3 has 15 residues. The CDR3 region is CASRGAAGNSGPQHF. CDR3 DNA sequence: TGTGCCAGCAGGGGGGCGGCAGGGAATTCTGGGCCCCAGCATTTT. Full variable domain (remainder filled in from reference TRBV2 and TRBJ1-5): EPEVTQTPSHQVTQMGQEVILRCVPISNHLYFYWYRQILGQKVEFLVSFYNNEISEKSEIFDDQFSVERPDGSNFTLKIRSTKLEDSAMYFCASRGAAGNSGPQHFGDGTRLSIL.

The chain joins TRBV7-9 to TRBJ2-7, with 9 bases that match TRBD1. CDR3 length: 16 residues. V trimming: 5 bases; J trimming: 6 bases; junction bases outside the gene matches: 14. Germline V gene data show CDR1 as SEHNR and CDR2 as FQNEAQ (reference sequence). CDR3 coding DNA: TGTGCCAGCAGCCAGGGCTGGGACAGGGATCAGGGCGAGCAGTACTTC. Translating it yields CASSQGWDRDQGEQYF.

The V call is TRBV19, the J call TRBJ1-2; tentatively, D is TRBD1 (6 bases). The V and J ends lost 4 bases and 4 bases respectively, with 13 bases between them. The CDR3 sequence is 14 residues long. Germline loops: CDR1 LNHDA, CDR2 SQIVND (reference sequence). The CDR3 sequence: CASSTHDRIYGYTF. The CDR3 bases are TGTGCCAGTAGTACACACGACAGGATCTATGGCTACACCTTC.

The chain combines TRBV5-5 with TRBJ1-4, with a possible D match to TRBD1 (5 bases). Germline lookup yields CDR1 SGHKS and CDR2 YYEKEE (reference sequence). Trimming took 2 bases from V and 5 from J, leaving 13 bases between them. There are 15 residues in the CDR3. Here the CDR3 reads CASSLNQGLNEKLFF. CDR3 in DNA: TGTGCCAGCAGCTTAAACCAGGGCCTCAATGAAAAACTGTTTTTT.

The sample holds one count of this clone. This sequence joins TRBV5-8 and TRBJ1-1, with D maybe TRBD1 (5 bases). The germline V gene encodes CDR1 SGHTS and CDR2 YDEGEE. This CDR3 has 15 amino acids. The ends were cut back, 3 bases at V and 7 bases at J, with 19 bases in the middle. DNA for the CDR3: TGTGCCAGCAGCTACGCCGACAGATTAACAGTTGAAGCTTTCTTT. Protein: CASSYADRLTVEAFF. The variable domain in full, with the rest retrieved from reference TRBV5-8 and TRBJ1-1, is EAGVTQSPTHLIKTRGQQATLRCSPISGHTSVYWYQQALGLGLQFLLWYDEGEERNRGNFPPRFSGRQFPNYSSELNVNALELEDSALYLCASSYADRLTVEAFFGQGTRLTVV.

This rearrangement joins TRBV2 to TRBJ2-3, with 13 bases aligning to TRBD2. Germline V gene data show CDR1 as SNHLY and CDR2 as FYNNEI. The ends lost 2 bases at V and 5 bases at J; junction bases unmatched: 4. CDR3 length equals 16 residues. CDR3 nucleotide sequence: TGTGCCAGCAGTGAAAGACTAGCGGGGGGCGGAGATACGCAGTATTTT. It is translated as CASSERLAGGGDTQYF.

The V call is TRBV2, the J call TRBJ1-1, with 8 bases that match TRBD1. Germline CDR1 reads SNHLY; CDR2 reads FYNNEI. J lost 11 bases, V lost 0 bases, and 11 bases had no gene match. The CDR3 has 15 amino acids. CDR3 in amino acids: CASSEANRGRTQAFF. In nucleotides, the CDR3 is TGTGCCAGCAGTGAAGCGAACAGGGGGAGGACCCAGGCTTTCTTT.

This clone turned up a few times. CDR3 in DNA: TGTGCCTGGGCAGGGGCCTCAACCGGGGAGCTGTTTTTT. Translated: CAWAGASTGELFF. The rearrangement uses TRBV30 and TRBJ2-2; tentative D call: TRBD1 (6 bases). CDR3 size: 13 residues. Germline loops: CDR1 GTSNPN, CDR2 SVGIG (reference sequence). Trimming shortened V by 5 bases and J by 5 bases, and 12 bases separated the two germline ends.

The chain links TRBV24-1 to TRBJ1-2; no clear D gene. This CDR3 has 12 amino acids. Trimming left V 2 bases short and J 3 bases short, with 3 bases between. Germline V gene data show CDR1 as KGHDR and CDR2 as SFDVKD. The CDR3 spells CATSDSDYGYTF. The CDR3 coding sequence is TGTGCCACCAGTGATTCAGACTATGGCTACACCTTC.

The chain recombines TRBV11-2 with TRBJ2-7; weak D call: TRBD1 (6 bases). V was shortened by 5 bases and J by 6 bases, with 11 bases between the two germline ends. CDR1 SGHAT and CDR2 FQNNGV come from the germline V gene. CDR3 length equals 12 residues. CDR3 nucleotide sequence: TGTGCCAGCAGCGAACAGGGTGGCGAGCAGTACTTC. Amino acid sequence: CASSEQGGEQYF. Full variable domain (missing parts from reference TRBV11-2 and TRBJ2-7): EAGVAQSPRYKIIEKRQSVAFWCNPISGHATLYWYQQILGQGPKLLIQFQNNGVVDDSQLPKDRFSAERLKGVDSTLKIQPAKLEDSAVYLCASSEQGGEQYFGPGTRLTVT.

The chain combines TRBV3-1 (or the pseudogene TRBV3-2) with TRBJ2-7; D remains ambiguous. Between the trimmed V and J ends, which lost 4 bases and 0 bases, there was a span of 10 bases. Germline assignment: CDR1 LGHDT and CDR2 YNNKEL (reference sequence). The CDR3 runs to 14 residues. The CDR3 sequence is CASSLDMNSYEQYF. The CDR3 nucleotides read TGTGCCAGCAGCCTCGACATGAACTCCTACGAGCAGTACTTC.

This clone was found once. This chain uses TRBV24-1 with TRBJ2-5; 11 bases map to TRBD1. Germline CDR1 KGHDR, CDR2 SFDVKD. With 5 bases clipped from V and 2 bases from J, the junction kept 6 bases outside the gene matches. The CDR3 consists of 16 residues. The CDR3 spells CATSGLDRGLQETQYF. The CDR3 DNA is TGTGCCACCAGTGGCCTGGACAGGGGGCTTCAAGAGACCCAGTACTTC.

The V call is TRBV7-8, the J call TRBJ2-1; D perhaps matches TRBD2 (7 bases). From germline, CDR1 is SGHVS and CDR2 FQNEAQ. The CDR3 is 16 amino acids. V gave up 5 bases and J gave up 2 bases, with 16 bases separating them. The CDR3 region has the DNA TGTGCCAGCAGCCCAAAGAGGGGGGGGCCCTACAATGAGCAGTTCTTC. It codes for CASSPKRGGPYNEQFF.

The chain combines TRBV5-1 with TRBJ2-5; D unresolved. The CDR3 loop spans 15 amino acids. Germline lookup yields CDR1 SGHRS and CDR2 YFSETQ. The V gene lost 0 bases and the J gene lost 0 bases, with 9 bases spanning the gap. The CDR3 DNA reads as TGCGCCAGCAGCTTGGGTACAGTAGACCAAGAGACCCAGTACTTC. It specifies CASSLGTVDQETQYF.

This sequence joins TRBV19 and TRBJ2-5, with 8 bases aligning to TRBD2. The CDR3 totals 16 residues. Germline CDR1 reads LNHDA; CDR2 reads SQIVND (reference sequence). Germline trimming cut 5 bases from V and 1 base from J; bases unmatched to any gene: 9. The CDR3 loop reads CASSLTSGGSQETQYF. In DNA form, the CDR3 reads TGTGCCAGTAGTCTTACCAGCGGGGGAAGCCAAGAGACCCAGTACTTC.

The chain is built from TRBV9 and TRBJ1-6, with 11 bases that match TRBD1. Per the germline V gene, CDR1 is SGDLS and CDR2 is YYNGEE. The J segment lost 0 bases and the V segment lost 2 bases, leaving 1 base of the junction unmatched. The CDR3 consists of 17 residues. The CDR3 spells CASSVGTGGSYNSPLHF. CDR3 bases: TGTGCCAGCAGCGTCGGGACAGGGGGCTCCTATAATTCACCCCTCCACTTT.

The chain combines TRBV6-1 with TRBJ2-7; 8 bases fit TRBD1. The CDR3 loop spans 15 amino acids. The V and J ends lost 3 bases and 3 bases, in that order; junction bases with no gene match: 7. Looked up from germline, CDR1 is MNHNS and CDR2 is SASEGT. CDR3: CASSDRHRGVYEQYF. CDR3 DNA: TGTGCCAGCAGTGATCGGCACAGGGGGGTCTACGAGCAGTACTTC.

This chain links TRBV5-1 with TRBJ1-5, with D possibly being TRBD1 (5 bases). V lost 1 base and J lost 5, with 10 bases in between. This CDR3 has 14 amino acids. From germline, CDR1 is SGHRS and CDR2 YFSETQ. CDR3: CASSLSGGYQPQHF. As DNA, the CDR3 is TGCGCCAGCAGCTTGTCGGGGGGTTATCAGCCCCAGCATTTT.